This T cell receptor (beta chain) was sequenced in a study of blood T cell repertoires in COVID-19. Across the whole study: PBMCs, B-cell-depleted T cells, or T cells were the source of the cDNA or gDNA that made up the material.

Residents of under 25 US areas, aged about 18 to 89 years, made up the participants. What the recovered Cohort 3 donors had was two negative PCRs, clearance, or symptom resolution. Per the original methods: It was from reference gene primer amplification that nucleated cell counts were estimated. Clones were sequenced by immunoSEQ multiplex PCR, and TCRdb holds only the in-frame ones, with some missing. The DNA gave D and trimming, while V, J and clone size come from that table. The repertoire holds about 320,000 clones, with 89% as singletons. CDR1 is SGHTA and CDR2 is FQGNSA in the germline V gene. The CDR3 runs 15 residues. V shed 5 bases, J shed 2 bases, and the junction held 6 bases outside the gene matches.

The TCR comes from a man in his sixties who had recovered from COVID-19. The genes are TRBV7-2 and TRBJ1-2; 9 nucleotides align to TRBD1. The specimen was PBMCs or T cells enriched from blood (not recorded which). The DNA of the CDR3 is TGTGCCAGCAGCACACAGGGGGCGGTGAACTATGGCTACACCTTC. Encoded protein: CASSTQGAVNYGYTF.